This TCR beta chain stems from a study of CD8 T cells in ankylosing spondylitis. The V gene's germline CDR1 is MGHDK and CDR2 SYGVNS. The ends lost 0 bases at V and 2 bases at J; junction bases unmatched: 6. The CDR3 covers 17 residues. TCRdb re-called the 5' RACE reads with MiXCR, one entry per CDR3 protein. The repertoire has about 240,000 distinct CDR3 sequences, approximately 9% of them found once; the top ten carry nearly 7%. The chain employs TRBV25-1 and TRBJ1-1, with 10 bases matching TRBD1. The sample taken for sequencing was blood, either unsorted or a sorted T cell fraction (not recorded which). The TCR comes from a male donor with ankylosing spondylitis or in good health (not recorded which). The CDR3 here is CASSEYGGQGINTEAFF. The CDR3 coding sequence is TGTGCCAGCAGTGAATATGGGGGACAGGGGATAAACACTGAAGCTTTCTTT.